This TCR beta chain was documented in a study of blood T cell repertoires in COVID-19. Study details: Whether acute or convalescent, the COVID-19 samples came from the United States, Italy and Spain. PBMCs, B-cell-depleted T cells, or T cells were the source of the cDNA or gDNA that made up the material.

Germline V gene sequence: CDR1 SEHNR, CDR2 FQNEAQ (reference sequence). V was pared by 4 bases and J by 3 bases, with 6 bases of the junction left unmatched. The CDR3 contains 15 residues. In the study's own analysis: Quantification of nucleated cells was approximated via reference gene primer amplification. TCRdb's copy holds only in-frame clones and misses some; the assay was immunoSEQ multiplex PCR. The DNA was the basis for D and trimming; V, J and clone size are from that table. The data contain more than 55,000 clones, approximately 79% of them singletons. The TCR was taken from a human donor in a cohort sampled during active COVID-19. The sample consisted of peripheral blood. The V gene is TRBV7-9, the J gene TRBJ1-3; 7 bases align to TRBD1. CDR3 residues: CASSSGQALGNTIYF. The CDR3 nucleotides read TGTGCCAGCAGCTCCGGACAGGCTCTTGGAAACACCATATATTTT.